Following are 16 T cell receptor beta chains from one sample sequenced in a study of blood T cell repertoires in COVID-19. Clones were sequenced by immunoSEQ multiplex PCR, and TCRdb holds only the in-frame ones, with some missing. The repertoire consists of approximately 310,000 clones, with around nine tenths occurring once and the leading ten covering approximately 5.5%. Material for sequencing was PBMCs or T cells enriched from blood (not recorded which). The receptor set was obtained from a man aged 55 to 70 who had recovered from COVID-19.

With respect to this clone: One end of the junction fails to match germline, which may point to a read error. The rearrangement uses TRBV7-3 and TRBJ2-1; 8 nucleotides align to TRBD1. The CDR3 loop spans 15 amino acids. Germline V gene lookup returns CDR1 SGHTA and CDR2 FQGTGA. CDR3 in DNA: TGTGCCAGCAGCCTAACCGGACAGGGTAACAATGAGCAGTTCTTC. As protein: CASSLTGQGNNEQFF.

This clone was seen a few times. This chain joins TRBV30 and TRBJ2-2; a possible D gene is TRBD2 (5 bases). Trimming stripped 2 bases from V and 4 bases from J, with 8 bases between. The CDR3 extends over 13 amino acids. Looked up from germline, CDR1 is GTSNPN and CDR2 is SVGIG (reference sequence). In nucleotides, the CDR3 is TGTGCCTGGAGTTGGACTCCCACCGGGGAGCTGTTTTTT. This sequence encodes CAWSWTPTGELFF.

This sequence joins TRBV2 and TRBJ1-5; 9 bases align to TRBD1. This CDR3 is built from 13 residues. Germline-derived CDR1 and CDR2 are SNHLY and FYNNEI. V was pared by 9 bases and J by 4 bases, with 4 bases of the junction left unmatched. The CDR3 sequence: CASGQGRNQPQHF. For the CDR3, the DNA is TGTGCCAGTGGACAGGGGAGGAATCAGCCCCAGCATTTT.

A few counts support this clone. The chain has TRBV4-1 and TRBJ1-5; unclear D gene. The V end was cut by 0 bases, the J end by 7 bases, with 16 bases between. This CDR3 region has 16 residues. Germline V gene lookup returns CDR1 MGHRA and CDR2 YSYEKL. The chain's CDR3 is CASSQEGYGRGQPQHF. CDR3 DNA: TGCGCCAGCAGCCAAGAGGGGTATGGGAGAGGACAGCCCCAGCATTTT.

This sequence joins TRBV25-1 and TRBJ2-3; the match to TRBD1 covers 7 bases. The CDR3 is 16 residues long. V lost 3 bases and J lost 0; bases outside the gene matches: 6. Germline V gene lookup returns CDR1 MGHDK and CDR2 SYGVNS. This CDR3 reads CASSEGTAGSTDTQYF. CDR3 DNA: TGTGCCAGCAGTGAGGGGACAGCCGGGAGCACAGATACGCAGTATTTT. The full variable domain, completed using reference TRBV25-1 and TRBJ2-3, is EADIYQTPRYLVIGTGKKITLECSQTMGHDKMYWYQQDPGMELHLIHYSYGVNSTEKGDLSSESTVSRIRTEHFPLTLESARPSHTSQYLCASSEGTAGSTDTQYFGPGTRLTVL.

This clone was detected once. The chain has TRBV28 and TRBJ1-1; perhaps TRBD1 as D (5 bases). This CDR3 is built from 14 residues. Between the trimmed V and J ends, which lost 7 bases and 2 bases, there was a span of 14 bases. Per germline, CDR1 MDHEN and CDR2 SYDVKM. CDR3 bases: TGTGCCAGCACGTCCCCGGGGGGAAACACTGAAGCTTTCTTT. It is translated as CASTSPGGNTEAFF.

This sequence joins TRBV20-1 and TRBJ2-1; D gene ambiguous. Looked up from germline, CDR1 is DFQATT and CDR2 is SNEGSKA (reference sequence). V was shortened by 4 bases and J by 7 bases, with 8 bases between the two germline ends. The CDR3 is 11 amino acids. This CDR3 is CSAKSLNEQFF. The DNA of the CDR3 is TGCAGTGCTAAGAGTTTGAATGAGCAGTTCTTC.

This sequence joins TRBV7-8 and TRBJ1-5; possibly TRBD1 for D (6 bases). The V end was cut by 4 bases, the J end by 0 bases, with 13 bases between. The CDR3 is made up of 16 amino acids. Germline CDR1 is SGHVS and CDR2 is FQNEAQ. The CDR3 loop is CASSSTGQNSNQPQHF. The CDR3 nucleotides are TGTGCCAGCAGCTCCACTGGACAGAATAGCAATCAGCCCCAGCATTTT.

The V gene is TRBV19, the J gene TRBJ2-1; a weak D match, TRBD2 (6 bases). V lost 6 bases to trimming and J lost 2 bases, with 14 bases between them. This CDR3 has 15 residues. Germline V CDR1 and CDR2: LNHDA, SQIVND (reference sequence). DNA for the CDR3: TGTGCCAGTAGAGAGGGGAGGAAGACCTACAATGAGCAGTTCTTC. Protein sequence: CASREGRKTYNEQFF.

The CDR3 bases are TGTGCCAGCAGTGGCAGGGGGATTGACGAGCAGTACTTC. Translation: CASSGRGIDEQYF. The rearrangement joins TRBV2 to TRBJ2-7, with 7 bases identical to TRBD1. The germline gives CDR1 SNHLY, CDR2 FYNNEI. This CDR3 region has 13 residues. V was clipped by 4 bases and J by 5 bases; unmatched bases: 5.

The chain uses TRBV11-3 and TRBJ2-2; 8 bases agree with TRBD2. Unmatched junction bases numbered 4, after V lost 1 base and J lost 0 bases. The CDR3 is 17 residues long. Germline CDR1 SGHNT, CDR2 YENEEA. The CDR3 loop reads CASSLVAGGSNTGELFF. The CDR3 DNA is TGTGCCAGCAGCTTAGTGGCGGGAGGCTCGAACACCGGGGAGCTGTTTTTT.

CDR3 region: CASSAPGLAGGSGYEQYF. The DNA for the CDR3 is TGTGCCAGCAGTGCTCCGGGACTAGCGGGAGGGTCGGGCTACGAGCAGTACTTC. The chain uses TRBV27 and TRBJ2-7, with 16 bases aligning to TRBD2. The germline gives CDR1 MNHEY, CDR2 SMNVEV (reference sequence). The junction had 10 bases not matched to a gene; V was cut back by 5 bases and J by 3 bases. The length of the CDR3 is 18 residues.

For the CDR3, the DNA is TGTGCCAGCAGTCCACACCGGGACAGTCCCAGTGTACCCCTCCACTTT. Its translation is CASSPHRDSPSVPLHF. This chain connects TRBV27 to TRBJ1-6, with 7 bases aligning to TRBD1. Germline CDR1 reads MNHEY; CDR2 reads SMNVEV (reference sequence). After removal of 5 bases from V and 12 bases from J, the junction contained 16 bases not matched to a gene. CDR3 size: 16 residues.

The chain employs TRBV6-1 and TRBJ2-7; no clear D. Germline CDR1 is MNHNS and CDR2 is SASEGT. CDR3 length: 14 amino acids. Trimming cost V 3 bases and J 2 bases, with 11 bases left between them. CDR3 sequence: CASSDGAPPYEQYF. CDR3 coding DNA: TGTGCCAGCAGTGATGGAGCCCCCCCCTACGAGCAGTACTTC.

The gene calls are TRBV18 and TRBJ2-3; 12 nucleotides match TRBD2. Trimming cost V 6 bases and J 1 base; bases outside gene matches: 2. The CDR3 runs 15 residues. Germline CDR1 is KGHSH and CDR2 is LQKENI. The CDR3 DNA reads as TGTGCCAGCTCCCGGACTAGCGGGGGCACAGATACGCAGTATTTT. This encodes CASSRTSGGTDTQYF.

The CDR3 loop reads CASSPGGSYNEQFF. DNA of the CDR3: TGTGCCAGCAGCCCAGGTGGGAGCTACAATGAGCAGTTCTTC. This chain connects TRBV7-2 to TRBJ2-1, with TRBD2 as a possible D gene (5 bases). V was trimmed by 5 bases and J by 3 bases, leaving 11 bases between them. CDR3 length: 14 residues. Germline CDR1 is SGHTA and CDR2 is FQGNSA.